This TCR beta chain was recorded in a study of control samples from healthy donors and cancer patients. Generated by immunoSEQ multiplex PCR, the TCRdb table keeps only in-frame clones and is missing some. The sample lists 170,000 or so clones; about 93% were seen once. V lost 6 bases and J lost 4, with 17 bases in between. The CDR3 has 15 amino acids. Germline CDR1 SNHLY, CDR2 FYNNEI. The clonotype originates from a man younger than 35 in good health. The chain is built from TRBV2 and TRBJ2-3; the D call may be TRBD1 or TRBD2 (5 bases each). Sequencing used blood. In nucleotides, the CDR3 is TGTGCCAGCAGCCCTGGGACGGTGGGAGCAGATACGCAGTATTTT. Amino acid sequence: CASSPGTVGADTQYF. Combining the CDR3 with reference TRBV2 and TRBJ2-3 gives the whole variable domain EPEVTQTPSHQVTQMGQEVILRCVPISNHLYFYWYRQILGQKVEFLVSFYNNEISEKSEIFDDQFSVERPDGSNFTLKIRSTKLEDSAMYFCASSPGTVGADTQYFGPGTRLTVL.